This TCR beta chain was recovered during a study of blood T cell repertoires in COVID-19. Seattle participants joined during active infection and were tracked over time. Original data processing: Estimates of nucleated cell counts were drawn from the amplification of reference gene primers. Here immunoSEQ multiplex PCR was the method, and the copy in TCRdb shows in-frame clones only, minus some. That table gives V, J and clone size, and the DNA gave D and trimming. This sample carries about 38,000 clones, roughly 70% of them seen once, and the ten largest clones take about 10%. After removal of 4 bases from V and 12 bases from J, the junction contained 7 bases not matched to a gene. The CDR3 has 14 amino acids. Germline V gene lookup returns CDR1 MDHEN and CDR2 SYDVKM.

The sequencing input was peripheral blood. The V and J genes are TRBV28 and TRBJ2-1; TRBD2 aligns across 12 bases. The TCR was taken from a man in his sixties or seventies with COVID-19, enrolled during active disease. The CDR3: CASSSLAGGRVQFF. CDR3 nucleotide sequence: TGTGCCAGCAGTTCTCTAGCGGGGGGGCGGGTGCAGTTCTTC.